The rows below give T cell receptor delta chains drawn from one sample of a study of gamma-delta T cells after stem cell transplantation. TCRdb re-analyzed the RT-PCR reads via CATT. The sample holds a few thousand delta-chain clones; about 1.8% are singletons and the top ten take roughly 35%. The specimen sequenced was gamma-delta T cells. The receptors derive from a human donor. It is not recorded whose cells these are; they may come from a transplant donor. CDR3s include the opening cysteine and the closing phenylalanine or tryptophan. The order of the fields is clone size, D gene, V gene, J gene, CDR3 DNA, CDR3 protein. The D gene is left open where the match is weak. Clone size is not always given. Where it is, it says once, few, many or a class for expanded clones.

clone size: large; D gene: TRDD3; V gene: TRDV2; J gene: TRDJ1; CDR3 DNA: TGTGCCTGTGACTTCCTGGGGGATACTCCGTACACCGATAAACTCATCTTT; CDR3 protein: CACDFLGDTPYTDKLIF
clone size: medium-sized; D gene: .; V gene: TRDV2; J gene: TRDJ1; CDR3 DNA: TGTGCCTGTGACCCGTGGGGAGCCCTTGTGGGGGGCCCCCAGAACACCGATAAACTCATCTTT; CDR3 protein: CACDPWGALVGGPQNTDKLIF
clone size: few; D gene: TRDD3; V gene: TRDV2; J gene: TRDJ1; CDR3 DNA: TGTGCCTGTGACGCCGTACTGGGGGATACGCGGGACCGCAAGGACGTTTACACCGATAAACTCATCTTT; CDR3 protein: CACDAVLGDTRDRKDVYTDKLIF
clone size: few; D gene: TRDD3; V gene: TRDV2; J gene: TRDJ1; CDR3 DNA: TGTGCCTGCCATACACTGGGGGATTCCACCGATAAACTCATCTTT; CDR3 protein: CACHTLGDSTDKLIF
clone size: few; D gene: TRDD3; V gene: TRDV2; J gene: TRDJ1; CDR3 DNA: TGTGCCTGTGACACGGTGGGGGACCTTCTTAACACCGATAAACTCATCTTT; CDR3 protein: CACDTVGDLLNTDKLIF
clone size: few; D gene: TRDD3; V gene: TRDV2; J gene: TRDJ1; CDR3 DNA: TGTGCCTGTGACACGGTCTATGGGGGGGATACGCGGGACCGCAAGGATGTTTACACCGATAAACTCATCTTT; CDR3 protein: CACDTVYGGDTRDRKDVYTDKLIF
clone size: .; D gene: TRDD3; V gene: TRDV2; J gene: TRDJ3; CDR3 DNA: TGTGCCTGTGACAAGGCTGGGGGATACGATGGCTCCTGGGACACCCGACAGATGTTTTTC; CDR3 protein: CACDKAGGYDGSWDTRQMFF
clone size: few; D gene: TRDD3; V gene: TRDV2; J gene: TRDJ1; CDR3 DNA: TGTGCCTGTGATATCCTGGGGGATTCCACCGATAAACTCATCTTT; CDR3 protein: CACDILGDSTDKLIF
clone size: few; D gene: TRDD3; V gene: TRDV2; J gene: TRDJ1; CDR3 DNA: TGTGCCTGTGACACCTTACTGGGGGATACGCCGGACACCGATAAACTCATCTTT; CDR3 protein: CACDTLLGDTPDTDKLIF
clone size: few; D gene: TRDD3; V gene: TRDV2; J gene: TRDJ1; CDR3 DNA: TGTGCCTGTGACGTACTGGGGGATACACAGTTGTACACCGATAAACTCATCTTT; CDR3 protein: CACDVLGDTQLYTDKLIF
clone size: few; D gene: TRDD3; V gene: TRDV2; J gene: TRDJ1; CDR3 DNA: TGTGCCTGTGACGCGATGGGGGATACGGGGACCGATAAACTCATCTTT; CDR3 protein: CACDAMGDTGTDKLIF
clone size: .; D gene: TRDD3; V gene: TRDV1; J gene: TRDJ1; CDR3 DNA: TGTGCTCTTGGGGGGGCCTTCCCCTTTACTGGGGGATTAACGTACACCGATAAACTCATCTTT; CDR3 protein: CALGGAFPFTGGLTYTDKLIF
clone size: few; D gene: TRDD3; V gene: TRDV2; J gene: TRDJ1; CDR3 DNA: TGTGCCTGTGACACCGTTTCGACTGGGGGGTACACCGATAAACTCATCTTT; CDR3 protein: CACDTVSTGGYTDKLIF
clone size: few; D gene: TRDD3; V gene: TRDV2; J gene: TRDJ1; CDR3 DNA: TGTGCCTGTTTTTCTCTGGGGGATAAGGGACCAGACCGTATGACCGATAAACTCATCTTT; CDR3 protein: CACFSLGDKGPDRMTDKLIF
clone size: .; D gene: TRDD3; V gene: TRDV2; J gene: TRDJ1; CDR3 DNA: TGTGCCTGTGACTCGGCTGGGGGACCCACCGATAAACTCATCTTT; CDR3 protein: CACDSAGGPTDKLIF
clone size: few; D gene: TRDD3; V gene: TRDV2; J gene: TRDJ1; CDR3 DNA: TGTGCCTGTGACTACCTTAAGGGGATACGGGGCGAAAGGTACACCGATAAACTCATCTTT; CDR3 protein: CACDYLKGIRGERYTDKLIF